This T cell receptor beta chain derives from a study of T cells in narcolepsy. Profiling relied on immunoSEQ multiplex PCR, and the TCRdb table lists in-frame clones only, not all of them. The table includes about 24,000 clones, about 82% detected once. The CDR3 loop spans 15 amino acids. From germline, CDR1 is SGHDT and CDR2 YYEEEE. Trimming removed 0 bases at V and 2 bases at J, with 6 bases between. Source material: memory (CD45RA-) CD4+ T cells from blood. The J gene is TRBJ2-6, the V gene TRBV5-6; no reliable D call. This clonotype was sampled from a human donor in good health. CDR3 in amino acids: CASSLGVPGANVLTF. DNA of the CDR3: TGTGCCAGCAGCTTGGGGGTCCCTGGGGCCAACGTCCTGACTTTC.